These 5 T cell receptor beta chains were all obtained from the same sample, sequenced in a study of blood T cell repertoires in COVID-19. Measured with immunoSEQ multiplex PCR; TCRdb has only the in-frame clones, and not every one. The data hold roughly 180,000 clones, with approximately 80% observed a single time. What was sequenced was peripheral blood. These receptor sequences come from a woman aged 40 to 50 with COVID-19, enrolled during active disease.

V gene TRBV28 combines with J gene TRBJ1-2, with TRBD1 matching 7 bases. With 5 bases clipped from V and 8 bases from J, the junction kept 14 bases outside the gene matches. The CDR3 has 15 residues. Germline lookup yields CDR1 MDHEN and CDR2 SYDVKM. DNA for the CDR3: TGTGCCAGCAGTCCCCCCGGACAGGCTACGACCGGCTACACCTTC. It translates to CASSPPGQATTGYTF.

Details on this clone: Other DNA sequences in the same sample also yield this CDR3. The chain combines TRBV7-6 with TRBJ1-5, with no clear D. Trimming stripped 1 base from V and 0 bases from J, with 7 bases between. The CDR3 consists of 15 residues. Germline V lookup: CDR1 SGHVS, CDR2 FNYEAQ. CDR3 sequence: CASSLGQNSNQPQHF. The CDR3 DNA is TGTGCCAGCAGCTTAGGGCAGAATAGCAATCAGCCCCAGCATTTT. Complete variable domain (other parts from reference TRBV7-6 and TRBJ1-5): GAGVSQSPRYKVTKRGQDVALRCDPISGHVSLYWYRQALGQGPEFLTYFNYEAQQDKSGLPNDRFSAERPEGSISTLTIQRTEQRDSAMYRCASSLGQNSNQPQHFGDGTRLSIL.

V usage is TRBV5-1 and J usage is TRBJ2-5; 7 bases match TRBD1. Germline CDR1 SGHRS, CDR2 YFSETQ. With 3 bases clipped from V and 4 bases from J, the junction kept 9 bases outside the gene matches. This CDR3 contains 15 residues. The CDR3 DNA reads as TGCGCCAGCAGCTCCAAGGGGGCCCTGGGAGAGACCCAGTACTTC. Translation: CASSSKGALGETQYF. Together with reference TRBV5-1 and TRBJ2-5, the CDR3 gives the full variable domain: KAGVTQTPRYLIKTRGQQVTLSCSPISGHRSVSWYQQTPGQGLQFLFEYFSETQRNKGNFPGRFSGRQFSNSRSEMNVSTLELGDSALYLCASSSKGALGETQYFGPGTRLLVL.

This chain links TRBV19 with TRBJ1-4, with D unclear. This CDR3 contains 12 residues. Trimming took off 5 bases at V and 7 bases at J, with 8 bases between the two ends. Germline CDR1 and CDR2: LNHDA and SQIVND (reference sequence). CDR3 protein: CASSSRIEKLFF. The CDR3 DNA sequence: TGTGCCAGTAGTTCGCGGATTGAAAAACTGTTTTTT.

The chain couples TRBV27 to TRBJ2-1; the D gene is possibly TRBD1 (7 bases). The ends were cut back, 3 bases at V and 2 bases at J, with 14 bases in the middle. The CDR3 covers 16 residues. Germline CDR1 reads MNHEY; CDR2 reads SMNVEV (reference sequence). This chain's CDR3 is CASSFSRGVTYNEQFF. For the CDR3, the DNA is TGTGCCAGCAGTTTTTCCAGGGGGGTTACCTACAATGAGCAGTTCTTC.